The 18 T cell receptor beta chains given below trace back to one sample, sequenced in a study of human T cells and chemical hapten exposure. TCRdb re-derived calls from the RACE reads in MiXCR, one entry per CDR3 protein. The sample has about 40,000 distinct CDR3 sequences; around 3.2% are singletons. Time point meaning: patch test 2, 6 weeks after DPC sensitization. Sample treatment: therapeutic diphenylcyclopropenone sensitization with weekly scalp DPC. Sequences were derived from whole blood, sampled in connection with sensitization to the hapten diphenylcyclopropenone (DPC). The receptors come from a man aged 40-50 years with alopecia areata. Some clones in this sample may be carry-over from other donors' samples.

This clonotype was detected many times. In nucleotides, the CDR3 is TGCAGTGCCCTTACGGGGGGGTTCACCACCTACGAGCAGTACTTC. This translates into CSALTGGFTTYEQYF. The chain employs TRBV20-1 and TRBJ2-7; 8 positions match TRBD2. The CDR3 extends over 15 amino acids. CDR1 is DFQATT, CDR2 SNEGSKA, per germline (reference sequence). The V and J ends lost 6 bases and 2 bases, in that order; junction bases with no gene match: 12.

This clonotype occurred many times. The V gene is TRBV12-3 or TRBV12-4, the J gene TRBJ1-2, with a weak D call TRBD1 (6 bases). Trimming cost V 3 bases and J 4 bases, with 15 bases left between them. CDR3 length: 15 amino acids. The CDR3: CASSLNRESLYGYTF. The CDR3 DNA follows: TGTGCCAGCAGTTTGAACAGGGAATCCCTCTATGGCTACACCTTC.

This clonotype showed up many times. V gene TRBV6-5 combines with J gene TRBJ1-4; maybe TRBD1 (5 bases). Trimming took 6 bases from V and 8 from J, leaving 7 bases between them. This CDR3 has 11 residues. Germline CDR1 is MNHEY and CDR2 is SVGAGI. For the CDR3, the DNA is TGTGCCAGCAGCCGGGGGGAAAAACTGTTTTTT. It encodes CASSRGEKLFF.

This clonotype was seen a few times. The rearrangement uses TRBV2 and TRBJ1-5, with 8 bases lining up with TRBD1. The junction had 7 bases not matched to a gene; V was cut back by 5 bases and J by 7 bases. Germline assignment: CDR1 SNHLY and CDR2 FYNNEI. This CDR3 spans 14 amino acids. CDR3 bases: TGTGCCAGCAGTCTGGACAGGGTCGGACAGCCCCAGCATTTT. Translation: CASSLDRVGQPQHF. Variable domain in full (rest from reference TRBV2 and TRBJ1-5): EPEVTQTPSHQVTQMGQEVILRCVPISNHLYFYWYRQILGQKVEFLVSFYNNEISEKSEIFDDQFSVERPDGSNFTLKIRSTKLEDSAMYFCASSLDRVGQPQHFGDGTRLSIL.

In its sample, this clonotype was seen many times. The rearrangement uses TRBV24-1 and TRBJ2-2; the D is unclear. The germline gives CDR1 KGHDR, CDR2 SFDVKD. The CDR3 is 14 residues long. V was cut by 4 bases and J by 0 bases, with 5 bases left in between. In DNA, the CDR3 is TGTGCCACCAGTGAGCGCTCGAACACCGGGGAGCTGTTTTTT. It encodes CATSERSNTGELFF.

This clonotype showed up many times. The V and J genes are TRBV20-1 and TRBJ2-2, with 10 bases identical to TRBD2. The ends lost 2 bases at V and 2 bases at J; junction bases unmatched: 5. This CDR3 contains 16 residues. Germline lookup yields CDR1 DFQATT and CDR2 SNEGSKA (reference sequence). The CDR3 is CSARPGLAKNTGELFF. The CDR3, as DNA: TGCAGTGCTAGACCGGGACTAGCGAAAAACACCGGGGAGCTGTTTTTT.

This clonotype was recorded at least ten times. This rearrangement joins TRBV12-3 or TRBV12-4 to TRBJ2-1; 10 bases align to TRBD2. This CDR3 comprises 16 residues. J was trimmed by 3 bases and V by 3 bases; bases with no gene match: 5. This CDR3 reads CASSFGTSVNYNEQFF. The CDR3 region has the DNA TGTGCCAGCAGTTTTGGGACTAGCGTAAACTACAATGAGCAGTTCTTC.

This clonotype was seen many times. This chain connects TRBV15 to TRBJ2-1; no reliable D call. This CDR3 is built from 13 residues. Trimming took off 0 bases at V and 8 bases at J, with 8 bases between the two ends. Germline V gene sequence: CDR1 LNHNV, CDR2 YYDKDF (reference sequence). The CDR3 nucleotides read TGTGCCACCAGCAGAGAAAGGGCAGATGAGCAGTTCTTC. Translating gives CATSRERADEQFF.

This clonotype was detected ten times or more. The CDR3 region has the DNA TGTGCCAGCAGTTACGGCGAAAGGTCGGAGCAGTACTTC. As protein: CASSYGERSEQYF. The rearrangement joins TRBV6-2 or TRBV6-3 to TRBJ2-7; D unclear. The germline V and J ends were trimmed by 2 bases and 7 bases, with 12 bases remaining between them. The CDR3 extends over 13 amino acids. Germline CDR1 reads MNHEY; CDR2 reads SVGEGT.

There are many counts of this clonotype. The chain employs TRBV24-1 and TRBJ2-3; the D is unclear. V was cut by 2 bases and J by 6 bases, with 14 bases left in between. CDR1 KGHDR and CDR2 SFDVKD come from the germline V gene. This CDR3 is built from 15 residues. The CDR3 here is CATSDSRHPRDTQYF. CDR3 bases: TGTGCCACCAGTGATTCACGTCACCCCCGGGATACGCAGTATTTT.

This clonotype has at least ten counts. The rearrangement links TRBV6-2 or TRBV6-3 to TRBJ2-1, with D uncertain. The V gene lost 6 bases and the J gene lost 6 bases, with 6 bases spanning the gap. This CDR3 comprises 11 residues. Per germline, CDR1 MNHEY and CDR2 SVGEGT. The CDR3: CASSPLNEQFF. The CDR3 bases are TGTGCCAGCAGCCCTCTCAATGAGCAGTTCTTC.

The sample holds a few counts of this clonotype. This sequence joins TRBV3-1 and TRBJ1-5; no reliable D call. Germline-derived CDR1 and CDR2 are LGHDT and YNNKEL (reference sequence). The CDR3 has 14 amino acids. V gave up 3 bases and J gave up 4 bases, with 10 bases separating them. The CDR3 bases are TGTGCCAGCAGCCAGGACGGACCAAATCAGCCCCAGCATTTT. Its protein product is CASSQDGPNQPQHF.

This clonotype has at least ten counts. The chain recombines TRBV6-2 or TRBV6-3 with TRBJ2-1; 9 bases line up with TRBD2. The CDR3 extends over 16 amino acids. The V gene's germline CDR1 is MNHEY and CDR2 SVGEGT. Losses at the gene ends were 6 bases for V and 10 bases for J; bases not matched to a gene: 16. In nucleotides, the CDR3 is TGTGCCAGCAGCGCCCGGACCGCGGGAGGGCCGGGGGAGCAGTTCTTC. It codes for CASSARTAGGPGEQFF.

This clonotype has only one observation. It may be a read error: a sequence one base away is much more abundant. The rearrangement links TRBV15 to TRBJ2-3; D gene ambiguous. The CDR3 is 15 amino acids. Germline lookup yields CDR1 LNHNV and CDR2 YYDKDF (reference sequence). V was clipped by 4 bases and J by 0 bases, with 11 bases between them. The CDR3 region is CATSKDRRSTDTQYF. The CDR3 DNA follows: TGTGCCACCAGCAAAGATCGACGCAGCACAGATACGCAGTATTTT.

This clonotype was seen ten or more times. V is TRBV10-1 and J is TRBJ2-1; D is possibly TRBD1 or TRBD2 (6 bases each). Germline V CDR1 and CDR2: WNHNN, SYGVQD (reference sequence). The CDR3 length is 15 residues. Trimming stripped 5 bases from V and 3 bases from J, with 14 bases between. The CDR3 region has the DNA TGCGCCAGCAGTAGCCAAGAGGGGGGCTACAATGAGCAGTTCTTC. This translates into CASSSQEGGYNEQFF.

This clonotype appeared many times. The genes are TRBV20-1 and TRBJ1-2, with a tentative D call TRBD1 (5 bases). This CDR3 comprises 14 residues. Germline V gene sequence: CDR1 DFQATT, CDR2 SNEGSKA (reference sequence). Trimming left V 3 bases short and J 11 bases short, with 22 bases between. The CDR3 sequence is CSARATDHFDRYTF. As DNA, the CDR3 is TGCAGTGCTAGGGCGACAGACCATTTCGACCGGTACACCTTC.

This clonotype was picked up many times. The rearrangement links TRBV12-3 or TRBV12-4 to TRBJ2-7, with 8 bases identical to TRBD2. The length of the CDR3 is 14 residues. The ends lost 7 bases at V and 2 bases at J; junction bases unmatched: 7. The CDR3 nucleotides read TGTGCCAGCACTCTAAGCGGGAGAGCCTACGAGCAGTACTTC. Translation gives CASTLSGRAYEQYF.

This clonotype has ten or more counts. The chain links TRBV7-2 to TRBJ2-3; D not resolved. The CDR3 loop spans 13 amino acids. Germline V gene data show CDR1 as SGHTA and CDR2 as FQGNSA. V gave up 5 bases and J gave up 2 bases, with 8 bases separating them. This CDR3 reads CASSPLTTDTQYF. DNA of the CDR3: TGTGCCAGCAGCCCCCTAACCACAGATACGCAGTATTTT.